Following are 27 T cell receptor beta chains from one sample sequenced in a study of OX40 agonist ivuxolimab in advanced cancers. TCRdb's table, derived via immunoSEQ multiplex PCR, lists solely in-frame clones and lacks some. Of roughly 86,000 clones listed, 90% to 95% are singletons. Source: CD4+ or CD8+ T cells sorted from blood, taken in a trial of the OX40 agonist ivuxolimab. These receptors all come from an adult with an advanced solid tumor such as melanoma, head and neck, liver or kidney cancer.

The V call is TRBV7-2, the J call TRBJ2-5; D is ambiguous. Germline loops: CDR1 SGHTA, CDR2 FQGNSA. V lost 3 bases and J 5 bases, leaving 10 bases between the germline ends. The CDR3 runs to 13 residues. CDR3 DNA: TGTGCCAGCAGCTTCCAGCGTGGGGAGACCCAGTACTTC. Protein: CASSFQRGETQYF. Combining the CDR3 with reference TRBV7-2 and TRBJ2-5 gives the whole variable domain GAGVSQSPSNKVTEKGKDVELRCDPISGHTALYWYRQSLGQGLEFLIYFQGNSAPDKSGLPSDRFSAERTGGSVSTLTIQRTQQEDSAVYLCASSFQRGETQYFGPGTRLLVL.

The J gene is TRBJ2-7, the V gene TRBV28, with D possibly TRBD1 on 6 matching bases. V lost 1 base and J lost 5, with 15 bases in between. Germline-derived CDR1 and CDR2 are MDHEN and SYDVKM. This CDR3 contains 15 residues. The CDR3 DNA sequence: TGTGCCAGCAGTTTATCGAGCAGGGGTAGGAACGAGCAGTACTTC. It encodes CASSLSSRGRNEQYF.

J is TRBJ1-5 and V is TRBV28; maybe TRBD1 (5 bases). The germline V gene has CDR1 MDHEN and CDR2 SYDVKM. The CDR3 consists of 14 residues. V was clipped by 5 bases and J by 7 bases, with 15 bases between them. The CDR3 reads CASSEPRARQPQHF. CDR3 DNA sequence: TGTGCCAGCAGTGAGCCCAGGGCGCGCCAGCCCCAGCATTTT.

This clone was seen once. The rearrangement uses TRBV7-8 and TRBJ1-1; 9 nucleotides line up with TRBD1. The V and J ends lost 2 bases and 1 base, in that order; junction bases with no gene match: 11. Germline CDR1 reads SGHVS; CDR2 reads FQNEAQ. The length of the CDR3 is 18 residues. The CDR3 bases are TGTGCCAGCAGCTTAAACCCGGGACAGGGACAGAAGAACACTGAAGCTTTCTTT. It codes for CASSLNPGQGQKNTEAFF.

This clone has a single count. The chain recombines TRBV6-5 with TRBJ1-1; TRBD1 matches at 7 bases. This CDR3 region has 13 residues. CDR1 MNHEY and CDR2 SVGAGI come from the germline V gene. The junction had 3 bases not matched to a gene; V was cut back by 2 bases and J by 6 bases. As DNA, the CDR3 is TGTGCCAGCAGTTACCGAACAGGGGCTGAAGCTTTCTTT. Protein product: CASSYRTGAEAFF.

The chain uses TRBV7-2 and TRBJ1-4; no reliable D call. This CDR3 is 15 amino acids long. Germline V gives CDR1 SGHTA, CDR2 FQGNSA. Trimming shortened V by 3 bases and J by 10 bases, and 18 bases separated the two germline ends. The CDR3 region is CASSFGSQSPGKLFF. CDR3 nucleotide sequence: TGTGCCAGCAGCTTCGGCAGCCAATCGCCCGGAAAACTGTTTTTT.

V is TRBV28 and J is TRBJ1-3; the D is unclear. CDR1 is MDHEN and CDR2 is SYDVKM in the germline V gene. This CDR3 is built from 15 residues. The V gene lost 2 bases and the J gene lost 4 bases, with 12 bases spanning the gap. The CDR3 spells CASSLGGVGGNTIYF. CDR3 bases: TGTGCCAGCAGTTTAGGCGGGGTGGGAGGAAACACCATATATTTT.

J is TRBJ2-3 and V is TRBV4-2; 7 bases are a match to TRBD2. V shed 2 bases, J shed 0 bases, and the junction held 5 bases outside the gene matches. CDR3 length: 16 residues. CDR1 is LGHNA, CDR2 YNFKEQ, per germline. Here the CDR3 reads CASSQRAGSSTDTQYF. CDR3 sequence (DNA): TGTGCCAGCAGCCAAAGAGCGGGGTCTAGCACAGATACGCAGTATTTT.

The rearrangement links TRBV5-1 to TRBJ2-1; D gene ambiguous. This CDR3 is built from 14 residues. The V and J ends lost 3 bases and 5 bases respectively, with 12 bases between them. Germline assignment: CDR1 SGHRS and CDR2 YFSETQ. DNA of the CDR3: TGCGCCAGCAGCTCAGGAAGCGCGAACAATGAGCAGTTCTTC. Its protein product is CASSSGSANNEQFF.

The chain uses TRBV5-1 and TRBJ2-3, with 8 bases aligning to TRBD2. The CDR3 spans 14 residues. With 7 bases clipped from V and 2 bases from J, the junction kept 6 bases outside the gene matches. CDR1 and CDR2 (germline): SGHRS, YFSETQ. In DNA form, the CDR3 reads TGCGCCAGCTCGACTAGCGCTTACACAGATACGCAGTATTTT. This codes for CASSTSAYTDTQYF.

This CDR3 is CASSSDRAGKTQYF. In DNA form, the CDR3 reads TGCGCCAGCAGCTCCGACAGGGCCGGAAAGACCCAGTACTTC. The V gene is TRBV5-1, the J gene TRBJ2-5; 7 bases line up with TRBD1. The CDR3 loop spans 14 amino acids. V lost 3 bases to trimming and J lost 6 bases; unmatched junction nucleotides: 8. Germline V lookup: CDR1 SGHRS, CDR2 YFSETQ.

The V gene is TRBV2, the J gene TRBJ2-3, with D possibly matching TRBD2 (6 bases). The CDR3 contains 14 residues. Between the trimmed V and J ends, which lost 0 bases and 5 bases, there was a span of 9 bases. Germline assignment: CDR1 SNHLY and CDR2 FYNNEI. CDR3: CASSEAMGGDTQYF. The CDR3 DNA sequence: TGTGCCAGCAGTGAAGCCATGGGGGGAGATACGCAGTATTTT. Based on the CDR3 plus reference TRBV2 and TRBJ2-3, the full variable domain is EPEVTQTPSHQVTQMGQEVILRCVPISNHLYFYWYRQILGQKVEFLVSFYNNEISEKSEIFDDQFSVERPDGSNFTLKIRSTKLEDSAMYFCASSEAMGGDTQYFGPGTRLTVL.

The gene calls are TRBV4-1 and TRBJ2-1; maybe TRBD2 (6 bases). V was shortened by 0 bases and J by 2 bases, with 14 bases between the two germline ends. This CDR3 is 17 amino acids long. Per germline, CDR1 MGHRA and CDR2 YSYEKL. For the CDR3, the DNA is TGCGCCAGCAGCCAAGATGGGCAGCGGGCTACCTACAATGAGCAGTTCTTC. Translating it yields CASSQDGQRATYNEQFF.

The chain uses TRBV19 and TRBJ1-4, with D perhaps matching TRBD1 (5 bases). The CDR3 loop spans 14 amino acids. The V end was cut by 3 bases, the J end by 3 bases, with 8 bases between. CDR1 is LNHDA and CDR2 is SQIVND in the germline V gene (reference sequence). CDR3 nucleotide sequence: TGTGCCAGTAGTATTCAGGGAGCTAATGAAAAACTGTTTTTT. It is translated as CASSIQGANEKLFF.

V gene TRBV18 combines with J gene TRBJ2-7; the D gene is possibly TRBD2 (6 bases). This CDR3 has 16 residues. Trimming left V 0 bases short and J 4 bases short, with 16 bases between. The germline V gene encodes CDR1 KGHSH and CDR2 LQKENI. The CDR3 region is CASSPPAGTLTYEQYF. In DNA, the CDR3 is TGTGCCAGCTCACCACCCGCCGGGACTCTAACTTACGAGCAGTACTTC.

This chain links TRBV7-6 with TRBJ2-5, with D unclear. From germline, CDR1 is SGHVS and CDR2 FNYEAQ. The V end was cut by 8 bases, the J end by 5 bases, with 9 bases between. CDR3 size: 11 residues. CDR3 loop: CASLAGETQYF. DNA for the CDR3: TGTGCCAGCCTGGCCGGGGAGACCCAGTACTTC.

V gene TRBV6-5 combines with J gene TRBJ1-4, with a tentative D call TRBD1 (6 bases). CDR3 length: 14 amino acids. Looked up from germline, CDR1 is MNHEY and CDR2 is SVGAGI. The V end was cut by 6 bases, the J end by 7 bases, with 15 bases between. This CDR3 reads CASRERGSFEKLFF. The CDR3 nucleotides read TGTGCCAGCAGAGAAAGGGGGAGTTTTGAAAAACTGTTTTTT.

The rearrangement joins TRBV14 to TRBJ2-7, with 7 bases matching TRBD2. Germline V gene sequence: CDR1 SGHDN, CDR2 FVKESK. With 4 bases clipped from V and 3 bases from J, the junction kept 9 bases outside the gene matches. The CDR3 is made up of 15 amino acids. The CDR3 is CASSPKLGGDYEQYF. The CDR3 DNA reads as TGTGCCAGCAGCCCGAAGTTGGGAGGGGACTACGAGCAGTACTTC.

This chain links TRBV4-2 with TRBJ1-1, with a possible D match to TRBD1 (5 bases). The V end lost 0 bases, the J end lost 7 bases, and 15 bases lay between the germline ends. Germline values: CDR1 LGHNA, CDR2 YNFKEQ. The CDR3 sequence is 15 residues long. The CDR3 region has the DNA TGTGCCAGCAGCCAAGAACATGGGACCCCCATTGAAGCTTTCTTT. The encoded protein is CASSQEHGTPIEAFF.

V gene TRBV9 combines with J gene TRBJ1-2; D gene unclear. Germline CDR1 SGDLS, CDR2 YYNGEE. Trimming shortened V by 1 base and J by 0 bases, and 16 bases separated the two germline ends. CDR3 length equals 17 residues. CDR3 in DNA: TGTGCCAGCAGCGTATCCCCGACGGCGACTACTAACTATGGCTACACCTTC. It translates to CASSVSPTATTNYGYTF.

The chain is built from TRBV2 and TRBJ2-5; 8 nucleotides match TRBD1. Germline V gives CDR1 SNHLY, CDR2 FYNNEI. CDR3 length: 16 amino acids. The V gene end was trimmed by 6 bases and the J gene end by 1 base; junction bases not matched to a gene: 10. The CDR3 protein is CASRQGASEPQETQYF. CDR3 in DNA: TGTGCCAGCAGGCAGGGGGCTAGCGAGCCCCAAGAGACCCAGTACTTC.

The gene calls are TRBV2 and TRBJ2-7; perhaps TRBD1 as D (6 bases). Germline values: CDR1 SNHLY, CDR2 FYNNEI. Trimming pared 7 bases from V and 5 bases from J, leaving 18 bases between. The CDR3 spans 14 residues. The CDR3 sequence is CASNIAGVANEQYF. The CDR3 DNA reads TGTGCCAGCAACATAGCAGGGGTAGCCAACGAGCAGTACTTC.

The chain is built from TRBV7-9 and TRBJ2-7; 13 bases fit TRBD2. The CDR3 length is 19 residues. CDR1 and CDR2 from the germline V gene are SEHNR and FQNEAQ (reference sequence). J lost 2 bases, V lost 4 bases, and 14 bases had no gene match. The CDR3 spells CASSSTGTSGMNRAYEQYF. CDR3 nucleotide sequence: TGTGCCAGCAGCTCCACCGGGACTAGCGGGATGAACCGGGCCTACGAGCAGTACTTC. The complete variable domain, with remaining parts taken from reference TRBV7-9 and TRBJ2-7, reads DTGVSQNPRHKITKRGQNVTFRCDPISEHNRLYWYRQTLGQGPEFLTYFQNEAQLEKSRLLSDRFSAERPKGSFSTLEIQRTEQGDSAMYLCASSSTGTSGMNRAYEQYFGPGTRLTVT.

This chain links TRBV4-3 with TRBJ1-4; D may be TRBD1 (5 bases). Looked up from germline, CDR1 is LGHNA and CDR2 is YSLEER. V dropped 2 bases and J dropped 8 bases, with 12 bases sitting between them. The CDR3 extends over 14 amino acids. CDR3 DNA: TGCGCCAGCAGCCAAACCGGGGCTGGGGAAAAACTGTTTTTT. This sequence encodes CASSQTGAGEKLFF.

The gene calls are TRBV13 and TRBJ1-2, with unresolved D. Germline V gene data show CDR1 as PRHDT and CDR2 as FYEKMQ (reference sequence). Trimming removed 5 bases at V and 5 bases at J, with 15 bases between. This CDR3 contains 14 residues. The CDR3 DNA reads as TGTGCCAGCAGCCGGCGGGGAGTCGAATATGGCTACACCTTC. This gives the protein CASSRRGVEYGYTF.

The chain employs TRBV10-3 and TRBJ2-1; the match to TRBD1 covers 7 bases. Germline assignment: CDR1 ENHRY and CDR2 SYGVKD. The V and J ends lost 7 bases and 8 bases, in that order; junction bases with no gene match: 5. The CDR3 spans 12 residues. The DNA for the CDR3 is TGTGCCATCAAAGAGGGGGCCGATGAGCAGTTCTTC. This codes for CAIKEGADEQFF.

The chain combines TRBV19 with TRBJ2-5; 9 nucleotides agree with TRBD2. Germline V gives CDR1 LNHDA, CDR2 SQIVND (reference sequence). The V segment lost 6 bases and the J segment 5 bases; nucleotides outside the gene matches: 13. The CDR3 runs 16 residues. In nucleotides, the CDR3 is TGTGCCAGTAGCCCGGGGCCTAGCGGGAATTGGGAGACCCAGTACTTC. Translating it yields CASSPGPSGNWETQYF.